These 24 T cell receptor beta chains were sequenced from one sample in a study of T-cell memory formation after mild COVID-19. TCRdb fed the 5' RACE reads into MiXCR, producing one record per CDR3 protein. The sample has hundreds of thousands of distinct CDR3 sequences, 25% to 30% seen once. Input material: PBMCs or a T cell subset sorted from them (not recorded which). These receptors all come from an adult woman who had mild COVID-19 (a few samples of this study predate the infection). Cell type and time point are not known.

This clonotype was observed once. The chain couples TRBV20-1 to TRBJ2-1; 9 bases map to TRBD2. The germline gives CDR1 DFQATT, CDR2 SNEGSKA (reference sequence). V dropped 2 bases and J dropped 8; count of bases not matched to a gene: 13. This CDR3 has 16 residues. The CDR3 nucleotides read TGCAGTGCTAGATCTGAGCTAGCGGGACGGGCTTATGAGCAGTTCTTC. Its protein is CSARSELAGRAYEQFF.

The gene calls are TRBV5-1 and TRBJ2-3, with 14 nucleotides matching TRBD2. This CDR3 is 17 amino acids long. The J segment lost 3 bases and the V segment lost 1 base, leaving 4 bases of the junction unmatched. Germline loops: CDR1 SGHRS, CDR2 YFSETQ. The CDR3 is CASSLMTSGGATDTQYF. CDR3 DNA: TGCGCCAGCAGCTTGATGACTAGCGGGGGGGCAACAGATACGCAGTATTTT.

Comments on this clonotype: The junction departs from the called germline gene at one end, perhaps through a read error. The chain is built from TRBV20-1 and TRBJ2-1; D is uncertain. Looked up from germline, CDR1 is DFQATT and CDR2 is SNEGSKA (reference sequence). The CDR3 is 15 amino acids. CDR3: CSAREERRTYNEQLF. CDR3 bases: TGCAGTGCTAGAGAGGAGAGAAGGACCTACAATGAGCAGTTATTC.

This clonotype occurred a few times. CDR3 nucleotides: TGTGCCAGCAGAGGTTTAGCGGGAACTGACACCGGGGAGCTGTTTTTT. Its translation is CASRGLAGTDTGELFF. This chain joins TRBV7-8 and TRBJ2-2; 8 positions agree with TRBD2. In germline, CDR1 is SGHVS, CDR2 FQNEAQ. The CDR3 is 16 amino acids. V trimming: 6 bases; J trimming: 3 bases; junction bases outside the gene matches: 9.

This clonotype was detected a few times. This chain uses TRBV7-6 with TRBJ2-3; D is perhaps TRBD2 (7 bases). The CDR3 consists of 18 residues. Trimming removed 5 bases at V and 2 bases at J, with 23 bases between. CDR1 is SGHVS and CDR2 is FNYEAQ in the germline V gene. The CDR3 is CASSARGYASGYTDTQYF. The CDR3 bases are TGTGCCAGCAGCGCCAGGGGTTACGCTAGCGGCTACACAGATACGCAGTATTTT.

This clonotype was counted between two and nine times. This sequence joins TRBV5-1 and TRBJ1-1, with TRBD1 as a possible D gene (5 bases). Trimming pared 0 bases from V and 5 bases from J, leaving 17 bases between. The length of the CDR3 is 16 residues. The V gene's germline CDR1 is SGHRS and CDR2 YFSETQ. The CDR3 protein is CASSLDSTVAGTEAFF. Written as DNA, the CDR3 is TGCGCCAGCAGCTTGGATTCGACAGTAGCGGGTACTGAAGCTTTCTTT. The variable domain in full, completed from reference TRBV5-1 and TRBJ1-1, reads KAGVTQTPRYLIKTRGQQVTLSCSPISGHRSVSWYQQTPGQGLQFLFEYFSETQRNKGNFPGRFSGRQFSNSRSEMNVSTLELGDSALYLCASSLDSTVAGTEAFFGQGTRLTVV.

This clonotype was recorded at least ten times. The genes are TRBV11-1 and TRBJ1-2, with 8 nucleotides matching TRBD1. The J segment lost 4 bases and the V segment lost 5 bases, leaving 15 bases of the junction unmatched. The CDR3 has 17 amino acids. Germline loops: CDR1 SGHAT, CDR2 FQDESV (reference sequence). The CDR3 region has the DNA TGTGCCAGCAGCCTCCGGACAGGGACCAAATACCTCTATGGCTACACCTTC. Protein sequence: CASSLRTGTKYLYGYTF.

The rearrangement joins TRBV4-3 to TRBJ2-7; 11 bases are shared with TRBD2. Germline V gene sequence: CDR1 LGHNA, CDR2 YSLEER. The trim removed 4 bases at V and 6 bases at J, leaving 2 bases unmatched. This CDR3 has 13 amino acids. CDR3 nucleotides: TGCGCCAGCAGCCCTACTAGCGGGAGCGAGCAGTACTTC. Translation gives CASSPTSGSEQYF.

This clonotype was recorded a few times. This chain links TRBV7-2 with TRBJ1-5; D not certain. Per germline, CDR1 SGHTA and CDR2 FQGNSA. The V end lost 5 bases, the J end lost 2 bases, and 10 bases lay between the germline ends. This CDR3 contains 14 residues. The CDR3 coding sequence is TGTGCCAGCAGCCCCCAACTGGGCAATCAGCCCCAGCATTTT. It specifies CASSPQLGNQPQHF.

This clonotype was counted a few times. The rearrangement links TRBV3-1 to TRBJ2-3, with TRBD2 matching 8 bases. The CDR3 sequence is 15 residues long. Germline V gene lookup returns CDR1 LGHDT and CDR2 YNNKEL (reference sequence). The V gene end was trimmed by 1 base and the J gene end by 4 bases; junction bases not matched to a gene: 4. The CDR3 sequence is CASSQVAGGADTQYF. The CDR3 DNA follows: TGTGCCAGCAGCCAAGTGGCGGGAGGAGCAGATACGCAGTATTTT.

This sequence joins TRBV4-3 and TRBJ1-2; D not certain. Germline loops: CDR1 LGHNA, CDR2 YSLEER. There are 16 residues in the CDR3. Deletions cut 0 bases from V and 0 bases from J, with 11 bases between. This CDR3 is CASSQDAWATNYGYTF. In nucleotides, the CDR3 is TGCGCCAGCAGCCAAGATGCGTGGGCTACTAACTATGGCTACACCTTC.

This clonotype came up a few times. The gene calls are TRBV9 and TRBJ2-5; D is ambiguous. Germline V lookup: CDR1 SGDLS, CDR2 YYNGEE. Trimming cost V 0 bases and J 2 bases, with 11 bases left between them. The CDR3 sequence is 15 residues long. The CDR3 sequence: CASSVEVGRQETQYF. In DNA form, the CDR3 reads TGTGCCAGCAGCGTAGAGGTAGGCAGGCAAGAGACCCAGTACTTC.

The rearrangement joins TRBV4-1 to TRBJ2-1; the match to TRBD2 covers 8 bases. CDR3 size: 17 residues. J gave up 0 bases and V 1 base, and 5 bases lay outside the gene matches. Germline V gene data show CDR1 as MGHRA and CDR2 as YSYEKL. CDR3 DNA: TGCGCCAGCAGCCAAGTCGGACTAGCCTTCTCCTACAATGAGCAGTTCTTC. The encoded protein is CASSQVGLAFSYNEQFF.

This chain uses TRBV30 with TRBJ2-1; maybe TRBD2 (6 bases). The germline V and J ends were trimmed by 4 bases and 8 bases, with 18 bases remaining between them. Germline V CDR1 and CDR2: GTSNPN, SVGIG (reference sequence). The CDR3 length is 14 residues. CDR3 bases: TGTGCCTGGATACCCATGGACTACGGATATGAGCAGTTCTTC. It codes for CAWIPMDYGYEQFF. The whole variable domain, remainder taken from reference TRBV30 and TRBJ2-1, is SQTIHQWPATLVQPVGSPLSLECTVEGTSNPNLYWYRQAAGRGLQLLFYSVGIGQISSEVPQNLSASRPQDRQFILSSKKLLLSDSGFYLCAWIPMDYGYEQFFGPGTRLTVL.

This clonotype came up a few times. The chain links TRBV3-1 to TRBJ2-5; tentatively, D is TRBD1 or TRBD2 (5 bases each). Trimming stripped 5 bases from V and 1 base from J, with 17 bases between. CDR3 size: 16 residues. CDR1 and CDR2 (germline): LGHDT, YNNKEL (reference sequence). The CDR3 DNA follows: TGTGCCAGCAGCTCATCTGGAGAGGGGTCCCAAGAGACCCAGTACTTC. It is translated as CASSSSGEGSQETQYF.

This clonotype occurred a few times. This rearrangement joins TRBV6-2 or TRBV6-3 to TRBJ2-1, with 10 bases identical to TRBD1. The trim removed 6 bases at V and 10 bases at J, leaving 9 bases unmatched. Looked up from germline, CDR1 is MNHEY and CDR2 is SVGEGT. This CDR3 contains 14 residues. CDR3 protein: CASSPRTGGYEQFF. CDR3 DNA: TGTGCCAGCAGCCCGCGGACAGGGGGTTACGAGCAGTTCTTC.

This clonotype was found a few times. The chain joins TRBV7-9 to TRBJ2-1, with 11 positions matching TRBD2. Per germline, CDR1 SEHNR and CDR2 FQNEAQ (reference sequence). J gave up 4 bases and V 1 base, and 3 bases lay outside the gene matches. This CDR3 is 16 amino acids long. The CDR3 DNA is TGTGCCAGCAGCTTAGGGTCTAGCGGGAGGTACAATGAGCAGTTCTTC. Protein sequence: CASSLGSSGRYNEQFF.

This chain links TRBV24-1 with TRBJ2-1, with 10 bases fitting TRBD1. V shed 4 bases, J shed 10 bases, and the junction held 6 bases outside the gene matches. There are 14 residues in the CDR3. The germline V gene has CDR1 KGHDR and CDR2 SFDVKD. This chain's CDR3 is CATSDQGQGYEQFF. The CDR3 DNA reads as TGTGCCACCAGTGACCAGGGACAGGGGTACGAGCAGTTCTTC.

This rearrangement joins TRBV4-1 to TRBJ2-2; tentative D call: TRBD2 (6 bases). Germline V gene lookup returns CDR1 MGHRA and CDR2 YSYEKL. The ends were cut back, 2 bases at V and 2 bases at J, with 18 bases in the middle. The CDR3 covers 18 residues. The CDR3 spells CASSQPSVRGKNTGELFF. The DNA for the CDR3 is TGCGCCAGCAGCCAACCCTCGGTCCGGGGGAAAAACACCGGGGAGCTGTTTTTT.

This clonotype was counted between two and nine times. The rearrangement uses TRBV12-3 or TRBV12-4 and TRBJ1-5; weak D call: TRBD1 (5 bases). V gave up 6 bases and J gave up 1 base, with 13 bases separating them. This CDR3 region has 15 residues. DNA for the CDR3: TGTGCCAGCAGCCACCGGGACGGGAGCAATCAGCCCCAGCATTTT. It codes for CASSHRDGSNQPQHF.

This clonotype has just a few counts. This chain uses TRBV20-1 with TRBJ2-5; 9 nucleotides match TRBD2. After removal of 5 bases from V and 5 bases from J, the junction contained 6 bases not matched to a gene. Per germline, CDR1 DFQATT and CDR2 SNEGSKA (reference sequence). The CDR3 covers 13 residues. CDR3 coding DNA: TGCAGTGCTCCAGCGGGGGGAAGGGAGACCCAGTACTTC. Translation: CSAPAGGRETQYF.

The chain carries TRBV7-9 and TRBJ2-7; 13 nucleotides line up with TRBD2. The junction had 9 bases not matched to a gene; V was cut back by 4 bases and J by 6 bases. The CDR3 consists of 16 residues. Per germline, CDR1 SEHNR and CDR2 FQNEAQ (reference sequence). CDR3 nucleotides: TGTGCCAGCAGCTCCACTAGCGGGAGGGCGCTTAGCGAGCAGTACTTC. Its translation is CASSSTSGRALSEQYF.

This clonotype was recorded a few times. This chain connects TRBV6-2 or TRBV6-3 to TRBJ2-3; a weak D match, TRBD2 (6 bases). Trimming took off 2 bases at V and 0 bases at J, with 12 bases between the two ends. The CDR3 runs 16 residues. In germline, CDR1 is MNHEY, CDR2 SVGEGT. CDR3 in amino acids: CASSYDRSGSTDTQYF. Written as DNA, the CDR3 is TGTGCCAGCAGTTACGACCGTAGCGGTAGCACAGATACGCAGTATTTT.

This clonotype appeared many times. CDR3 in DNA: TGTGCCAGCAGCCCGCCTATGGGGAATGAGCAGTTCTTC. Translation gives CASSPPMGNEQFF. This rearrangement joins TRBV7-9 to TRBJ2-1; D not certain. Germline-derived CDR1 and CDR2 are SEHNR and FQNEAQ (reference sequence). With 5 bases removed from V and 7 bases from J, the gap between germline ends came to 12 bases. The CDR3 sequence is 13 residues long.